A selection of T cell receptor beta chains follows, all from one sample in a study of monozygotic twins with cystic fibrosis. Method: immunoSEQ multiplex PCR; TCRdb's copy keeps in-frame clones and lacks some. The sample consists of 30,000 to 45,000 clones, 84% of them appearing once. The sample was blood. All receptors derive from a girl aged 2 to 10 with cystic fibrosis. CDR3s include the opening cysteine and the closing phenylalanine or tryptophan. Fields, in order: V gene, J gene, clone size, D gene, CDR3 protein, CDR3 DNA. A D gene is named only where the DNA matches it firmly. Expanded clones get a size class; other rows say once, few or many, or leave the size out.

TRBV30	TRBJ1-5	NA	NA	CASRVGNQPQHF	TGTGCCTCCAGGGTTGGGAATCAGCCCCAGCATTTT
TRBV6-6	TRBJ2-7	NA	NA	CASSYLAVEQYF	TGTGCCAGCAGTTACTTAGCCGTCGAGCAGTACTTC
TRBV9	TRBJ1-2	medium-sized	TRBD1	CASSHTGGAGGYTF	TGTGCCAGCAGCCATACAGGGGGCGCGGGTGGCTACACCTTC
TRBV6-5	TRBJ1-6	NA	NA	CASSTSSYNSPLHF	TGTGCCAGCAGCACGAGCTCCTATAATTCACCCCTCCACTTT
TRBV5-6	TRBJ1-2	once	NA	CASSFDRAWAGYGYTF	TGTGCCAGCAGCTTTGATAGGGCCTGGGCTGGCTATGGCTACACCTTC
TRBV30	TRBJ1-3	NA	NA	CAWSGTLGNTIYF	TGTGCCTGGAGTGGTACCCTTGGAAACACCATATATTTT
TRBV5-1	TRBJ2-7	once	NA	CASSPQSGASYEQYF	TGCGCCAGCAGCCCTCAATCCGGGGCGTCCTACGAGCAGTACTTC
TRBV4-2	TRBJ1-2	NA	NA	CASSQDLDRTYGYTF	TGTGCCAGCAGCCAAGATCTTGACAGGACCTATGGCTACACCTTC
TRBV11-2	TRBJ2-7	NA	NA	CASSFAETNYEQYF	TGTGCCAGCAGCTTCGCGGAGACGAACTACGAGCAGTACTTC
TRBV7-8	TRBJ1-6	NA	NA	CASSLTTDISSPLHF	TGTGCCAGCAGCCTAACGACGGATATATCTTCACCCCTCCACTTT